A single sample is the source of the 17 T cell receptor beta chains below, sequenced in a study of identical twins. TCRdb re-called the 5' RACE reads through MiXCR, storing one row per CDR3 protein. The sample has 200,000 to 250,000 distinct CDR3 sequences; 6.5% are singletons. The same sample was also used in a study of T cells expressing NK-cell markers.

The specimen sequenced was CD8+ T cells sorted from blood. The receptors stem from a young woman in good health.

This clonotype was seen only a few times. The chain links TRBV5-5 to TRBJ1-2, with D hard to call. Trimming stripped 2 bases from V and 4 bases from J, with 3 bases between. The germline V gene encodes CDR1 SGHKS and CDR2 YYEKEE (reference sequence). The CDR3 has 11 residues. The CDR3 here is CASSFTYGYTF. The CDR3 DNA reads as TGTGCCAGCAGCTTCACCTATGGCTACACCTTC. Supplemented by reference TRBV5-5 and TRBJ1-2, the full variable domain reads DAGVTQSPTHLIKTRGQQVTLRCSPISGHKSVSWYQQVLGQGPQFIFQYYEKEERGRGNFPDRFSARQFPNYSSELNVNALLLGDSALYLCASSFTYGYTFGSGTRLTVV.

DNA for the CDR3: TGTGCCAGCCGGGGGGTAGAGGACAGGGCCCATAACTATGGCTACACCTTC. It codes for CASRGVEDRAHNYGYTF. J is TRBJ1-2 and V is TRBV11-2, with 8 bases aligning to TRBD1. This CDR3 is 17 amino acids long. The germline gives CDR1 SGHAT, CDR2 FQNNGV. Trimming removed 8 bases from V and 1 base from J; junction bases left unmatched: 15.

The CDR3 loop is CASSQDLSGKNQYF. In DNA, the CDR3 is TGTGCCAGCAGCCAAGATCTTAGCGGGAAGAATCAGTACTTC. The genes are TRBV3-1 and TRBJ2-5; 8 nucleotides agree with TRBD2. There are 14 residues in the CDR3. Germline lookup yields CDR1 LGHDT and CDR2 YNNKEL (reference sequence). V shed 0 bases and J 11 bases; nucleotides not matched to a gene: 8.

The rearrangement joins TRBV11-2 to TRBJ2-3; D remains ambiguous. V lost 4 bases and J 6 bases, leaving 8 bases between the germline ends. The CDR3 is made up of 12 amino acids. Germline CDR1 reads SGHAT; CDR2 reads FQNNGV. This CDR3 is CASSSQQDTQYF. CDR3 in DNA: TGTGCCAGCAGCTCACAGCAGGATACGCAGTATTTT.

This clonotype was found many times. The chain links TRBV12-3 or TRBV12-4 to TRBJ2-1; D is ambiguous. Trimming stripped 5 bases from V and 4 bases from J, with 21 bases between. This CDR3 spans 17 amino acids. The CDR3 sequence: CASSPRAGGVGYNEQFF. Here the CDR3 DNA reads TGTGCCAGCAGTCCTAGGGCTGGCGGAGTCGGTTACAATGAGCAGTTCTTC.

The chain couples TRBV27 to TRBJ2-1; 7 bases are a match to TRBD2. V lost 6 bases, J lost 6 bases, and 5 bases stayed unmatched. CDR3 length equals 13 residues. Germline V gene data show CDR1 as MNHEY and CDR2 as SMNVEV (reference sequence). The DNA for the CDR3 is TGTGCCAGCAGAGGACTAGGAGGCAATGAGCAGTTCTTC. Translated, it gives CASRGLGGNEQFF.

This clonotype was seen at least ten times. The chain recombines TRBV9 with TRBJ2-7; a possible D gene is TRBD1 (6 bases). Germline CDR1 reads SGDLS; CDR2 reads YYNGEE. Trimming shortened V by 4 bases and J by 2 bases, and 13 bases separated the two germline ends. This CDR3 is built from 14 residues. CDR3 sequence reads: CASSPWDKPYEQYF. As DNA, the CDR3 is TGTGCCAGCAGCCCCTGGGACAAACCCTACGAGCAGTACTTC.

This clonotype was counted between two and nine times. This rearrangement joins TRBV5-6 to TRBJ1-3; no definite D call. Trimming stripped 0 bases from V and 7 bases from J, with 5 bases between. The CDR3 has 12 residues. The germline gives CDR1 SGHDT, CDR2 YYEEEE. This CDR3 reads CASSLGTNTIYF. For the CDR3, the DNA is TGTGCCAGCAGCTTGGGGACCAACACCATATATTTT. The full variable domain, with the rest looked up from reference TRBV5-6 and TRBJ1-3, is DAGVTQSPTHLIKTRGQQVTLRCSPKSGHDTVSWYQQALGQGPQFIFQYYEEEERQRGNFPDRFSGHQFPNYSSELNVNALLLGDSALYLCASSLGTNTIYFGEGSWLTVV.

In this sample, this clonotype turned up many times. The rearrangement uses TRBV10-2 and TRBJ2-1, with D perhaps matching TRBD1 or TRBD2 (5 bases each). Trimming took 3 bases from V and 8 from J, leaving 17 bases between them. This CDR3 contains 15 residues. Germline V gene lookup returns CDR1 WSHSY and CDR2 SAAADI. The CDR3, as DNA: TGCGCCAGCAGTGAAGGGGACGTGTCAAAGGATGAGCAGTTCTTC. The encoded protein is CASSEGDVSKDEQFF.

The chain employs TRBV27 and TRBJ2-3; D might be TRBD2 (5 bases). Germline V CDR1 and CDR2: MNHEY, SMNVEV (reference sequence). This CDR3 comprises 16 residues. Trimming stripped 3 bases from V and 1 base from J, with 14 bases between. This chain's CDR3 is CASSLIRGSGTDTQYF. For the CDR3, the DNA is TGTGCCAGCAGTTTGATCCGAGGGTCGGGCACAGATACGCAGTATTTT.

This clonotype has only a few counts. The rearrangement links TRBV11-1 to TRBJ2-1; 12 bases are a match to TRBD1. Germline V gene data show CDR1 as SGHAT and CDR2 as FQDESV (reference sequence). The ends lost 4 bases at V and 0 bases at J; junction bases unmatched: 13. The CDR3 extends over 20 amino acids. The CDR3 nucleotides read TGTGCCAGCAGCTCGGGACGGGGACAGGGGGCTCCAAGCTCCTACAATGAGCAGTTCTTC. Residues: CASSSGRGQGAPSSYNEQFF.

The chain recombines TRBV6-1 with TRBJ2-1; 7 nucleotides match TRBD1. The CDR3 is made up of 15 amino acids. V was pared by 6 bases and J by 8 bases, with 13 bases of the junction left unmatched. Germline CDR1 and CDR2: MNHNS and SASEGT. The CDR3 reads CASSPGTGDTHEQFF. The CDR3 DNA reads TGTGCCAGCAGCCCGGGAACAGGGGATACCCATGAGCAGTTCTTC.

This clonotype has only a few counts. CDR3 DNA sequence: TGCAGCGTTGATGGCGCTAGCGGGGGGGAAAGGGAGACCCAGTACTTC. It yields the protein CSVDGASGGERETQYF. The V and J genes are TRBV29-1 and TRBJ2-5; 12 nucleotides align to TRBD2. Germline-derived CDR1 and CDR2 are SQVTM and ANQGSEA. The CDR3 spans 16 residues. The ends lost 3 bases at V and 5 bases at J; junction bases unmatched: 10. The full variable domain, rest sourced from reference TRBV29-1 and TRBJ2-5, is SAVISQKPSRDICQRGTSLTIQCQVDSQVTMMFWYRQQPGQSLTLIATANQGSEATYESGFVIDKFPISRPNLTFSTLTVSNMSPEDSSIYLCSVDGASGGERETQYFGPGTRLLVL.

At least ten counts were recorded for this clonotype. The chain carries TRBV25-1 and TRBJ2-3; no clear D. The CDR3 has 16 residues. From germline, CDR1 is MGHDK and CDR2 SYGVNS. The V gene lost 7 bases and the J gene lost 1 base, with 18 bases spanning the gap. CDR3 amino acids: CASKVGRTHCTDTQYF. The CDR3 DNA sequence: TGTGCCAGCAAAGTCGGGCGAACTCATTGCACAGATACGCAGTATTTT.

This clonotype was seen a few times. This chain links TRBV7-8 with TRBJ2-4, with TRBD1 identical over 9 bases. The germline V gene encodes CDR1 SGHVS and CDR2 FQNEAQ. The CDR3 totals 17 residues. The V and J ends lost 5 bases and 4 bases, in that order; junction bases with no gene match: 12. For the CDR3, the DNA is TGTGCCAGCAGCCCGACGGGGACAGGGTGGGGTAAAAACATTCAGTACTTC. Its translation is CASSPTGTGWGKNIQYF.

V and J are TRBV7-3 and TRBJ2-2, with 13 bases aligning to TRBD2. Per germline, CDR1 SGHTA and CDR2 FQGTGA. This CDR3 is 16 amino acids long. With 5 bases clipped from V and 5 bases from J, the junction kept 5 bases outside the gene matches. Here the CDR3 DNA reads TGTGCCAGCAGCCCAAAGGGACTAGCGGGGACCGGGGAGCTGTTTTTT. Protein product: CASSPKGLAGTGELFF.

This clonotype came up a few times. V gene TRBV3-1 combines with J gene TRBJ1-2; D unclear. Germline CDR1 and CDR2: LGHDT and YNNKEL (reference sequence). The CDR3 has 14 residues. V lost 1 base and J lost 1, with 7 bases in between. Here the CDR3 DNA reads TGTGCCAGCAGCCAAGGTGTGTATAACTATGGCTACACCTTC. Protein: CASSQGVYNYGYTF.